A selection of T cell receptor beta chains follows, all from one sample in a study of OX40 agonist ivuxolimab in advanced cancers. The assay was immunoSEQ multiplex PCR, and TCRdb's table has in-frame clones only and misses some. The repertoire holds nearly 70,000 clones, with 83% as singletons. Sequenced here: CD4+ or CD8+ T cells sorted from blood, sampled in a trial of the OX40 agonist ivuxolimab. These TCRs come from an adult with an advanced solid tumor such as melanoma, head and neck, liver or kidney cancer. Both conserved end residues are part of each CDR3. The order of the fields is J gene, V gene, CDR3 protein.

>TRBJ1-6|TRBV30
CAWSYGTGGKVDF
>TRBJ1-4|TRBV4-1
CASSQERTRTNEKLFF
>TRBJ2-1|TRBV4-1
CASSETIAGGRNEQFF
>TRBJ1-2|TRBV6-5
CASSYNSNYGYTF
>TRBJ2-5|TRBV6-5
CASSYEGLMTQYF
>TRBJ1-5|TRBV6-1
CASKGGGNQPQHF
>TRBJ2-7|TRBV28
CASSLLGGTQTRHF
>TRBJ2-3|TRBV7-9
CASSAIDRVGTDTQYF
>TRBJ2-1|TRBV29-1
CSVGGGDEQFF
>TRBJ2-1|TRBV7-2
CASSLARGGYNEQFF
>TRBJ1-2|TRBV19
CASIGGTSPYGYTF
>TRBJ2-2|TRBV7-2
CASSRRRPTNTGELFF
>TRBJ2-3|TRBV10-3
CAISETSDDTQYF
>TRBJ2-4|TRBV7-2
CASSLDLGKNIQYF
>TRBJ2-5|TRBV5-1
CASSLPLGETQYF
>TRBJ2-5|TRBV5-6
CASSSLAGGRGETQYF
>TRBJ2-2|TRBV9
CASSPRTGGLFF
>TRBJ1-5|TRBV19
CASSVPGLGNQPQHF
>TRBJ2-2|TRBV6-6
CASSYSWQSYTGELFF
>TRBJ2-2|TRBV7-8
CASSLGTVNTGELFF
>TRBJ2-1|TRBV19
CASSIDLLAGGLYNEQFF
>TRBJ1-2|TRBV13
CASSLVGGGGYTF
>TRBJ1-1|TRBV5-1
CASSRTGNVDTEAFF
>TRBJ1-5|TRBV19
CASTSVPGNQPQHF
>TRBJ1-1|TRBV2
CASKDRGGNTEAFF
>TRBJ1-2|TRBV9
CASSVATSNYGYTF
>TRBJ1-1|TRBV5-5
CASSAGGTEAFF
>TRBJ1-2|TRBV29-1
CSVGDRGKVGGYTF
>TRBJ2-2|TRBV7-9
CASSLGGPSYTGELFF
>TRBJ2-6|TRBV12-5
CASGLVGGSRFSGANVLTF
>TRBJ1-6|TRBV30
CAWRKREPLHF
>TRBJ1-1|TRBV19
CASRNQMNTEAFF
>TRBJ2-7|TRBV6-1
CASSGRGRNYEQYF
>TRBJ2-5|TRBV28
CASGTGGMETQYF
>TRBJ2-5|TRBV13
CASSVGTSGGAQETQYF
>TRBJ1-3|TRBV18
CASSPGDSGNTIYF
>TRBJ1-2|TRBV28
CASSSLPRLGYTF
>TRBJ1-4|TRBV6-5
CASSEQGNNEKLFF
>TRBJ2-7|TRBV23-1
CASTGTRHYEQYF
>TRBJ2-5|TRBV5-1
CASSLAGGGAAQETQYF
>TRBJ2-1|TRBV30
CAWSVRTSGPWNEQFF
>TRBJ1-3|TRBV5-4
CASSSGTPGNTIYF
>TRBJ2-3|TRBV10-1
CASSESHRRTDTQYF
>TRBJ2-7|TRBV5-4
CASSSDPGTGGNEQYF
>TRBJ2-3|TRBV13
CASSLKGHSSTDTQYF
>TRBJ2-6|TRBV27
CASSLSDGSPGANVLTF
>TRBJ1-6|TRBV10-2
CASSEWMRQRPTYNSPLHF
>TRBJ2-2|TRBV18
CASSPLLGELFF
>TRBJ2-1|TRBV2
CASNRDRANEQFF
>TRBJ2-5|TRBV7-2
CASSLVERGEYF
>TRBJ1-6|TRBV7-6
CASSLGVGGRNSPLHF
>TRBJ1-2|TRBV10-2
CASSDRGDTGYTF
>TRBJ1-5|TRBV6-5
CASSYERDQPQHF
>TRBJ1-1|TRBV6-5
CASTRGGNTEAFF
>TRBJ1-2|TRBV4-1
CASSQQRGVLNYGYTF
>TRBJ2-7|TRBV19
CASSAKTGTVTYEQYF
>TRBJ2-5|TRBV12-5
CASGFRGDQETQYF
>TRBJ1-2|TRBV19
CASRPGQDYGYTF
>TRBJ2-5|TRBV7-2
CASSHEGGAQYF
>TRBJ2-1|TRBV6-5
CASSYFPPGQGYEQFF